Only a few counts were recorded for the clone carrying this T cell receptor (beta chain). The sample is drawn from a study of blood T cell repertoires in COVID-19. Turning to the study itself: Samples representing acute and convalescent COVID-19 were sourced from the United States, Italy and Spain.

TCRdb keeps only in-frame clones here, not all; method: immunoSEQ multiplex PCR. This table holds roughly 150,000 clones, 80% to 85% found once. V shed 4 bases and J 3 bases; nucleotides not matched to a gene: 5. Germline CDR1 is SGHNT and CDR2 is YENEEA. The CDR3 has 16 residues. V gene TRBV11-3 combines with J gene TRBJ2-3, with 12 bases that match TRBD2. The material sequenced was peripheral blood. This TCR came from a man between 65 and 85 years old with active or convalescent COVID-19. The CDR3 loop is CASSSGLAGITDTQYF. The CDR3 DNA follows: TGTGCCAGCAGCTCCGGACTAGCGGGGATAACAGATACGCAGTATTTT.